The following is a T cell receptor beta chain sequence with its context. Antigen specificity is unknown. The data originate from a study of STAT5B mutations in CD4+ large granular lymphocyte leukemia. J lost 3 bases, V lost 1 base, and 7 bases had no gene match. Germline CDR1 SGHTA, CDR2 FQGNSA. The CDR3 runs 16 residues. The survey-level immunoSEQ assay was used. Here immunoSEQ multiplex PCR was the method, and the copy in TCRdb shows in-frame clones only, minus some. The sample contains approximately 20,000 clones, approximately 88% of which appear only once. Study results and caveats: Main leukemic clonotypes were patient-specific, but roughly 25% appeared at low frequency elsewhere.

The chain has TRBV7-2 and TRBJ2-3; TRBD2 matches at 7 bases. Specimen: CD4+ T cells from blood buffy coats. The TCR originated in a human donor in good health. The CDR3 DNA reads as TGTGCCAGCAGCTTAGGGACTAGTAGGCGGACAGATACGCAGTATTTT. Translation: CASSLGTSRRTDTQYF.